The source of this T cell receptor (beta chain) is a study of blood T cell repertoires in COVID-19. The CDR3 runs to 12 residues. V lost 6 bases and J 4 bases, leaving 9 bases between the germline ends. Germline CDR1 MDHEN, CDR2 SYDVKM. Measured with immunoSEQ multiplex PCR; TCRdb has only the in-frame clones, and not every one. The sample lists 150,000 or so clones, approximately 75% occurring once. The count of this clone is one. The J gene is TRBJ1-1, the V gene TRBV28; no clear D gene. The material sequenced was peripheral blood. The source is a human donor in a cohort sampled during active COVID-19. This CDR3 reads CASRSLLTEAFF. CDR3 bases: TGTGCCAGCAGGAGTCTCCTCACTGAAGCTTTCTTT.